The rows below give T cell receptor beta chains drawn from one sample of a study of T cell repertoires in cytomegalovirus infection. TCRdb re-analysed the reads in MiXCR, keeping a single row per CDR3 protein. The sample lists a few hundred thousand distinct CDR3 sequences; about 39% were seen once. The antigens for these receptors are not known. This specimen consisted of cultured PBMCs, obtained from culture after CMV antigen stimulation. The receptors were gathered from a human donor in good health (CMV status not recorded). Some clones in this sample may be carry-over from other donors' samples. CDR3s include the opening cysteine and the closing phenylalanine or tryptophan. A D gene is named only where the DNA matches it firmly. A clone size is listed for some rows: how often the clone was seen (once, few, many), or a class if it is expanded.

V	size	J	D	CDR3	DNA
TRBV2	-	TRBJ1-1	-	CASTMEGRSEAFF	TGTGCCAGCACGATGGAGGGCAGGAGTGAGGCTTTCTTT
TRBV11-2	-	TRBJ1-6	TRBD1	CASSLSRGQSNSPLHF	TGTGCCAGCAGCCTCTCCAGGGGGCAAAGTAATTCACCCCTCCACTTT
TRBV12-3/TRBV12-4	-	TRBJ1-2	-	CASSDPPKTNGYTF	TGTGCCAGCAGTGACCCCCCCAAGACAAATGGCTACACCTTC
TRBV7-2	many	TRBJ2-1	TRBD2	CASKPTSGGYNEQFF	TGTGCCAGCAAACCAACCAGCGGGGGTTACAATGAGCAGTTCTTC
TRBV6-2/TRBV6-3	-	TRBJ1-5	-	CASSYRGQPRNQPQHF	TGTGCCAGCAGTTACCGTGGGCAACCCCGCAATCAGCCCCAGCATTTT
TRBV6-2/TRBV6-3	-	TRBJ2-7	-	CASRAYLSYVEQYF	TGTGCCAGCAGGGCCTATCTGAGCTACGTCGAGCAGTACTTC
TRBV19	-	TRBJ2-6	-	CASSVLSGANVLTF	TGTGCCAGTAGCGTCCTCTCTGGGGCCAACGTCCTGACTTTC
TRBV28	-	TRBJ1-5	-	CASRGYRTQPQHF	TGTGCCAGCAGGGGGTACAGGACTCAGCCCCAGCATTTT
TRBV7-6	few	TRBJ2-5	-	CASSSSAGEETQYF	TGTGCCAGCAGCTCCTCCGCAGGGGAAGAGACCCAGTACTTC
TRBV12-3/TRBV12-4	few	TRBJ1-1	-	CASSLSGYNTEAFF	TGTGCCAGCAGTTTAAGTGGATATAACACTGAAGCTTTCTTT
TRBV10-2	-	TRBJ2-2	TRBD2	CASRPSGRVWGTGELFF	TGCGCCAGCAGGCCTAGCGGGAGGGTTTGGGGCACCGGGGAGCTGTTTTTT
TRBV5-6	few	TRBJ1-1	-	CASGRGLNTEAFF	TGTGCCAGCGGCAGGGGCTTGAACACTGAAGCTTTCTTT
TRBV11-2	-	TRBJ2-1	-	CASSLVSGDKEQFF	TGTGCCAGCAGCTTAGTAAGCGGAGATAAAGAGCAGTTCTTC
TRBV19	few	TRBJ2-2	-	CASRTPGTRELFF	TGTGCCAGTAGGACGCCAGGGACAAGGGAGCTGTTTTTT
TRBV12-3/TRBV12-4	-	TRBJ2-3	-	CASSSSAEGGDTQYF	TGTGCCAGCAGTTCCTCAGCGGAGGGGGGAGATACGCAGTATTTT
TRBV12-3/TRBV12-4	-	TRBJ1-4	-	CASSLDGKLFF	TGTGCCAGCAGTTTAGACGGAAAACTGTTTTTT
TRBV7-2	-	TRBJ2-7	TRBD1	CASSRTIIGQGSSYEQYF	TGTGCCAGCAGCCGAACGATTATAGGACAGGGCAGCTCCTACGAGCAGTACTTC
TRBV11-3	few	TRBJ2-2	-	CASSFSPNTGELFF	TGTGCCAGCAGCTTTTCGCCGAACACCGGGGAGCTGTTTTTT
TRBV15	-	TRBJ2-7	-	CATSRSRGYEQYF	TGTGCCACCAGCAGGTCCCGGGGGTACGAGCAGTACTTC
TRBV7-9	-	TRBJ2-1	-	CASSLSRSGRRLTYNEQFF	TGTGCCAGCAGCTTATCCCGCTCCGGTCGGAGGTTGACCTACAATGAGCAGTTCTTC
TRBV4-1	-	TRBJ2-1	TRBD2	CASSQGSRTSVYNEQFF	TGCGCCAGCAGCCAGGGTTCAAGGACTAGCGTATACAATGAGCAGTTCTTC
TRBV20-1	-	TRBJ1-5	-	CSASWGMTDQPQHF	TGCAGTGCTAGTTGGGGCATGACCGATCAGCCCCAGCATTTT
TRBV4-1	-	TRBJ2-2	TRBD1	CASSQDRQGFTGELFF	TGCGCCAGCAGCCAAGATCGACAGGGTTTTACCGGGGAGCTGTTTTTT
TRBV7-2	once	TRBJ2-5	-	CASSFGSVNQETQYF	TGTGCCAGCAGCTTCGGGTCGGTGAACCAAGAGACCCAGTACTTC
TRBV7-2	-	TRBJ2-5	TRBD2	CASRPGGGGETQYF	TGTGCCAGTAGACCGGGGGGAGGAGGAGAGACCCAGTACTTC
TRBV5-4	-	TRBJ2-5	TRBD2	CASSPTSGSYQETQYF	TGTGCCAGCAGCCCTACTAGCGGGTCCTACCAAGAGACCCAGTACTTC
TRBV7-6	few	TRBJ2-1	TRBD1	CASSPSGQHLNEQFF	TGTGCCAGCAGCCCGTCGGGACAGCATTTGAATGAGCAGTTCTTC
TRBV19	-	TRBJ2-1	-	CASSAGSAYAYNEQFF	TGTGCCAGTAGCGCCGGGTCAGCCTATGCCTACAATGAGCAGTTCTTC
TRBV30	-	TRBJ1-1	-	CAWSVWDGEAFF	TGTGCCTGGAGTGTATGGGACGGGGAAGCTTTCTTT
TRBV20-1	few	TRBJ2-1	TRBD2	CSATSLGLAGGFYNEQFF	TGCAGTGCTACCTCTTTGGGACTAGCGGGAGGGTTCTACAATGAGCAGTTCTTC